The clone carrying this T cell receptor (beta chain) was counted between two and nine times. The antigen remains unidentified. This sample was included in a study of beta chain features in type 1 diabetes. The CDR3 extends over 13 amino acids. Trimming removed 11 bases at V and 5 bases at J, with 17 bases between. Study-wide points: Moderate yet significant TCRB CDR3 shortening was seen in Type 1 diabetes patients in all four CD4+ subsets. A cDNA-based sequencing approach could over-represent cells with high TCR expression.

TCRB transcripts that were expressed got sequenced, as all of the isolated RNA had been reverse transcribed. The table came from immunoSEQ multiplex PCR; TCRdb's copy has only in-frame clones and leaves some out. The sample lists about 15,000 clones; less than 85% were seen once. It was one heparinised blood draw, averaging roughly 100 mL, that each donor gave. Cell sorting via CD45RO/CCR7/CD25/CD127/CD95/CD27 was performed to obtain CD4+ naive, central memory, regulatory and stem cell-like memory cells. This chain uses TRBV23-1 with TRBJ2-3; TRBD1 is a possible D gene (6 bases). TRBV23-1 is known as an ORF, though its function is uncertain. Specimen: stem cell memory CD4+ T cells from blood. This TCR came from a woman aged 18-29 years with type 1 diabetes. In nucleotides, the CDR3 is TGCGCCCTGCGGACAGCGTTCATAGATACGCAGTATTTT. It is translated as CALRTAFIDTQYF.